This paragraph covers one T cell receptor (beta chain) sequence. The target of this receptor is not known. No base quality information exists; no much larger clone differs at one position. This record belongs to a study of blood T cell repertoires in COVID-19 (TCRdb year 2020). With respect to the entire study: Collaborator samples came from the United States, Italy and Spain and covered acute and convalescent phases of COVID-19. The prospective study material was composed of cDNA or gDNA derived from T cells, B-cell-depleted T cells, or PBMCs. Deeply sampled blood TCRbeta repertoires from subjects exposed to, actively infected with, or recovered from COVID-19 were included in the dataset. The repertoires were released in a freely available public database intended as a resource for research on the immune response to SARS-CoV-2. The samples were drawn from the first 160 participants of the ongoing ImmuneRACE study and from some 1,300 subjects provided by 6 global collaborators. Nearly every sample came with metadata listing a de-identified subject ID, COVID-19 status, age in years and sex. Where HLA class I and class II types were available, the types were taken from metadata supplied by the sample provider, not from assay-based typing. The investigation overall reported the following: Clinical and demographic metadata were provided uncurated, with the amount varying by source and participant.

TCRbeta CDR3 regions were amplified from genomic DNA by means of the immunoSEQ Assay, a bias-controlled multiplex PCR. Regarding the original processing steps: The number of nucleated cells in each sample was estimated by amplification of reference gene primers within the assay. To quantify the absolute abundance of each unique TCRbeta CDR3 rearrangement, sequence reads were collapsed and filtered. For each sample, productive Simpson clonality was calculated as the square root of Simpson's diversity index over productive rearrangements. Entries here come from immuneACCESS through TCRdb and include only in-frame sequences with V and J called. Some clones fail to appear in such tables; in the studies checked, an unresolved V gene covers under half of the shortfall, and the cause of the remainder is unknown. V, J and clone size reflect that table, while D and trimming were determined from the DNA. Across this sample there are about 87,000 clones, with 87% seen only once. About 5% of the sample rests with the top ten.

Each collaborating institution followed its own protocols to collect whole blood in K2EDTA tubes. Collaborator samples were shipped for TCRbeta analysis as frozen whole blood, isolated PBMCs, or DNA extracted from either sample type. The germline V end is reduced by 3 bases and the J end by 4 bases; junction bases left unmatched: 9. Measured from the cysteine to the phenylalanine, the CDR3 is 16 residues long. The only DNA kept is the CDR3, 48 bases in frame from the first base. Sequencing was performed on peripheral blood. This receptor chain uses TRBV23-1 and TRBJ1-2, and 9 junctional nucleotides match TRBD1. TRBV23-1 is classed as an ORF, of uncertain function. The TCR was taken from a woman of 80 years or more with acute or convalescent COVID-19. Read as DNA, the sequence is TGCGCCAGCAGTCACCCGGACAGGGGACAAGGCTATGGCTACACCTTC. The translation is CASSHPDRGQGYGYTF.